One sample yielded the 23 T cell receptor beta chains listed below, sequenced in a study of response to subunit inactivated influenza vaccine. TCRdb processed the RT-PCR reads anew with MiXCR; each CDR3 protein has one entry. The table has roughly 570,000 distinct CDR3 sequences, 14% seen once; the top ten hold 8.5% to 14%. The sequenced sample was PBMCs from blood, obtained roughly 13 days after vaccination. Source of these receptors: a man between 45 and 60 years old who received an inactivated influenza vaccine.

This clonotype was counted only a few times. The genes are TRBV6-2 or TRBV6-3 and TRBJ1-5, with TRBD1 as a possible D gene (6 bases). The ends were cut back, 5 bases at V and 0 bases at J, with 14 bases in the middle. The CDR3 extends over 16 amino acids. The V gene's germline CDR1 is MNHEY and CDR2 SVGEGT. The DNA of the CDR3 is TGTGCCAGCAGTCTTACAGGGTACAATAGCAATCAGCCCCAGCATTTT. Protein: CASSLTGYNSNQPQHF.

The chain uses TRBV5-5 and TRBJ1-4; D remains unclear. The CDR3 is 15 residues long. Trimming cost V 3 bases and J 0 bases, with 9 bases left between them. CDR1 and CDR2 (germline): SGHKS, YYEKEE (reference sequence). The CDR3 coding sequence is TGTGCCAGCAGCTCGTCAGATGCAACTAATGAAAAACTGTTTTTT. Its translation: CASSSSDATNEKLFF.

DNA for the CDR3: TGTGCCAGCAGCCACCCGACAGGGGGCTTATACATTCAGTACTTC. This translates into CASSHPTGGLYIQYF. This chain connects TRBV7-2 to TRBJ2-4, with TRBD1 matching over 10 bases. Germline CDR1 and CDR2: SGHTA and FQGNSA. V trimming: 5 bases; J trimming: 8 bases; junction bases outside the gene matches: 9. The CDR3 runs to 15 residues.

The CDR3 protein is CSAPLPGTGSEKLFF. The CDR3 nucleotides read TGCAGTGCTCCTCTTCCCGGGACAGGGTCTGAAAAACTGTTTTTT. The chain combines TRBV20-1 with TRBJ1-4; 9 nucleotides match TRBD1. The CDR3 is 15 residues long. The V segment lost 5 bases and the J segment 7 bases; nucleotides outside the gene matches: 11. The V gene's germline CDR1 is DFQATT and CDR2 SNEGSKA (reference sequence).

The sample holds a few counts of this clonotype. The genes are TRBV7-2 and TRBJ2-3; D call uncertain. CDR1 and CDR2 (germline): SGHTA, FQGNSA. Trimming took off 5 bases at V and 3 bases at J, with 15 bases between the two ends. The CDR3 is 15 residues long. CDR3 sequence: CASSQDGTVTDTQYF. DNA of the CDR3: TGTGCCAGCAGCCAGGACGGAACAGTAACAGATACGCAGTATTTT.

The CDR3 sequence: CAWSLLAGKATDTQYF. The CDR3 DNA follows: TGTGCCTGGAGCTTACTAGCGGGTAAGGCCACAGATACGCAGTATTTT. The chain couples TRBV30 to TRBJ2-3; TRBD2 aligns across 9 bases. CDR3 length equals 16 residues. The V and J ends lost 3 bases and 2 bases, in that order; junction bases with no gene match: 9. Germline CDR1 GTSNPN, CDR2 SVGIG (reference sequence). The full variable domain, completed using reference TRBV30 and TRBJ2-3, is SQTIHQWPATLVQPVGSPLSLECTVEGTSNPNLYWYRQAAGRGLQLLFYSVGIGQISSEVPQNLSASRPQDRQFILSSKKLLLSDSGFYLCAWSLLAGKATDTQYFGPGTRLTVL.

In its sample, this clonotype was seen a few times. V is TRBV5-6 and J is TRBJ2-3, with 11 bases fitting TRBD2. CDR3 length: 16 amino acids. With V trimmed by 4 bases and J by 4 bases, 8 bases remained unmatched. The germline V gene encodes CDR1 SGHDT and CDR2 YYEEEE. The CDR3 sequence: CASSETSGESADTQYF. Written as DNA, the CDR3 is TGTGCCAGCAGCGAGACTAGCGGGGAAAGCGCAGATACGCAGTATTTT.

This clonotype was found many times. A junction end diverges from the germline sequence, so it may reflect a read error. The chain carries TRBV6-5 and TRBJ2-5, with D unclear. CDR1 MNHEY and CDR2 SVGAGI come from the germline V gene. The CDR3 has 13 residues. CDR3 DNA: TGTGCCAGCAGTGACTCGCCCGTCCGGACCCAGTACTTC. Its protein is CASSDSPVRTQYF.

This clonotype appeared many times. The chain links TRBV5-1 to TRBJ2-1; possibly TRBD2 for D (5 bases). Germline V CDR1 and CDR2: SGHRS, YFSETQ. The CDR3 totals 14 residues. Trimming cost V 2 bases and J 5 bases, with 11 bases left between them. CDR3 region: CASSFGSADNEQFF. The CDR3 coding sequence is TGCGCCAGCAGCTTCGGTAGCGCCGACAATGAGCAGTTCTTC.

The sample holds many counts of this clonotype. The V gene is TRBV5-1, the J gene TRBJ2-6; D is undetermined. This CDR3 has 14 amino acids. Germline V CDR1 and CDR2: SGHRS, YFSETQ. The V gene lost 4 bases and the J gene lost 0 bases, with 5 bases spanning the gap. CDR3 coding DNA: TGCGCCAGCAGCCGTTCCTCTGGGGCCAACGTCCTGACTTTC. It is translated as CASSRSSGANVLTF.

The table lists this clonotype with a few counts. V is TRBV20-1 and J is TRBJ1-1; no clear D. Germline CDR1 and CDR2: DFQATT and SNEGSKA (reference sequence). The CDR3 extends over 14 amino acids. The V and J ends lost 5 bases and 0 bases respectively, with 13 bases between them. The CDR3 loop is CSASADSMNTEAFF. CDR3 sequence (DNA): TGCAGTGCTTCGGCCGATAGCATGAACACTGAAGCTTTCTTT.

The chain couples TRBV14 to TRBJ2-7; D is perhaps TRBD1 (6 bases). Germline values: CDR1 SGHDN, CDR2 FVKESK. The CDR3 covers 12 residues. V lost 9 bases, J lost 1 base, and 10 bases lay in between. CDR3 nucleotides: TGTGCCAGACTACAGGGTTCCTACGAGCAGTACTTC. It yields the protein CARLQGSYEQYF. Using reference TRBV14 and TRBJ2-7 for the parts outside the CDR3, the full variable domain is EAGVTQFPSHSVIEKGQTVTLRCDPISGHDNLYWYRRVMGKEIKFLLHFVKESKQDESGMPNNRFLAERTGGTYSTLKVQPAELEDSGVYFCARLQGSYEQYFGPGTRLTVT.

The gene calls are TRBV6-2 or TRBV6-3 and TRBJ2-2; D perhaps matches TRBD2 (6 bases). Germline assignment: CDR1 MNHEY and CDR2 SVGEGT. V lost 5 bases and J 4 bases, leaving 11 bases between the germline ends. The CDR3 length is 14 residues. The CDR3 coding sequence is TGTGCCAGCAGTACGGGGGTCGTCACCGGGGAGCTGTTTTTT. It is translated as CASSTGVVTGELFF.

This chain uses TRBV28 with TRBJ2-7; 9 nucleotides match TRBD1. Germline CDR1 reads MDHEN; CDR2 reads SYDVKM. J was trimmed by 6 bases and V by 5 bases; bases with no gene match: 11. The CDR3 length is 15 residues. The CDR3: CASSTSGTGNFEQYF. CDR3 bases: TGTGCCAGCAGTACATCCGGGACAGGGAACTTCGAGCAGTACTTC.

This clonotype was seen more than once but under ten times. The genes are TRBV2 and TRBJ2-3; 16 bases match TRBD2. Germline V gene lookup returns CDR1 SNHLY and CDR2 FYNNEI. V lost 6 bases and J lost 5; bases outside the gene matches: 5. The CDR3 extends over 16 amino acids. CDR3 protein: CASRGLAGGKVDTQYF. The DNA of the CDR3 is TGTGCCAGCAGGGGACTAGCGGGGGGGAAAGTAGATACGCAGTATTTT. The whole variable domain, filled in from reference TRBV2 and TRBJ2-3, reads EPEVTQTPSHQVTQMGQEVILRCVPISNHLYFYWYRQILGQKVEFLVSFYNNEISEKSEIFDDQFSVERPDGSNFTLKIRSTKLEDSAMYFCASRGLAGGKVDTQYFGPGTRLTVL.

V gene TRBV6-1 combines with J gene TRBJ2-7; D remains ambiguous. There are 14 residues in the CDR3. Germline V lookup: CDR1 MNHNS, CDR2 SASEGT. Trimming took 7 bases from V and 0 from J, leaving 13 bases between them. CDR3 region: CASMVGRHSYEQYF. CDR3 DNA sequence: TGTGCCAGCATGGTAGGCAGACACTCCTACGAGCAGTACTTC.

This sequence joins TRBV5-6 and TRBJ2-1, with D maybe TRBD2 (6 bases). Germline lookup yields CDR1 SGHDT and CDR2 YYEEEE. The length of the CDR3 is 13 residues. Trimming cost V 5 bases and J 8 bases, with 14 bases left between them. CDR3 in DNA: TGTGCCAGCAGTAAGGGACTGGGGGATGAGCAGTTCTTC. Translated, it gives CASSKGLGDEQFF.

J is TRBJ2-1 and V is TRBV15, with TRBD1 as a possible D gene (6 bases). The V gene's germline CDR1 is LNHNV and CDR2 YYDKDF (reference sequence). Trimming removed 4 bases at V and 4 bases at J, with 11 bases between. This CDR3 comprises 14 residues. The CDR3 DNA sequence: TGTGCCACCAGCATTGGACAGTTATACAATGAGCAGTTCTTC. It yields the protein CATSIGQLYNEQFF.

In this sample, this clonotype turned up a few times. The chain links TRBV7-9 to TRBJ1-2, with a weak D call TRBD1 (5 bases). CDR1 and CDR2 from the germline V gene are SEHNR and FQNEAQ (reference sequence). CDR3 length: 14 residues. Trimming shortened V by 5 bases and J by 7 bases, and 17 bases separated the two germline ends. The CDR3 DNA reads as TGTGCCAGCAGCCAGTCACCAGGGCGGAGTGGCTACACCTTC. It specifies CASSQSPGRSGYTF. Variable domain in full (rest from reference TRBV7-9 and TRBJ1-2): DTGVSQNPRHKITKRGQNVTFRCDPISEHNRLYWYRQTLGQGPEFLTYFQNEAQLEKSRLLSDRFSAERPKGSFSTLEIQRTEQGDSAMYLCASSQSPGRSGYTFGSGTRLTVV.

This clonotype appeared many times. The chain is built from TRBV11-2 and TRBJ1-1; maybe TRBD1 (5 bases). CDR3 length: 15 residues. The germline V and J ends were trimmed by 5 bases and 3 bases, with 16 bases remaining between them. Germline CDR1 SGHAT, CDR2 FQNNGV. DNA for the CDR3: TGTGCCAGCAGCCCCGGGACCGCCGGTCACACTGAAGCTTTCTTT. This sequence encodes CASSPGTAGHTEAFF. Variable domain in full (rest from reference TRBV11-2 and TRBJ1-1): EAGVAQSPRYKIIEKRQSVAFWCNPISGHATLYWYQQILGQGPKLLIQFQNNGVVDDSQLPKDRFSAERLKGVDSTLKIQPAKLEDSAVYLCASSPGTAGHTEAFFGQGTRLTVV.

J is TRBJ2-7 and V is TRBV11-2, with TRBD2 matching 7 bases. Germline assignment: CDR1 SGHAT and CDR2 FQNNGV. The CDR3 runs 18 residues. J gave up 0 bases and V 5 bases, and 16 bases lay outside the gene matches. The CDR3 protein is CASSLIATLRDYSYEQYF. Here the CDR3 DNA reads TGTGCCAGCAGCCTAATAGCGACCCTCCGGGACTACTCCTACGAGCAGTACTTC.

This clonotype was counted only a few times. The chain employs TRBV7-2 and TRBJ2-3, with a possible D match to TRBD1 (6 bases). The V and J ends lost 2 bases and 2 bases respectively, with 8 bases between them. The germline V gene has CDR1 SGHTA and CDR2 FQGNSA. The CDR3 has 14 amino acids. DNA of the CDR3: TGTGCCAGCAGCTTAAACAGGGCCACAGATACGCAGTATTTT. It specifies CASSLNRATDTQYF.

This clonotype was observed a handful of times. V usage is TRBV7-2 and J usage is TRBJ1-5; D is ambiguous. Germline V gene lookup returns CDR1 SGHTA and CDR2 FQGNSA. This CDR3 has 12 amino acids. V was clipped by 4 bases and J by 7 bases, with 8 bases between them. CDR3 nucleotides: TGTGCCAGCAGCTCCATCGGCCAGCCCCAGCATTTT. It yields the protein CASSSIGQPQHF.